This T cell receptor (beta chain) was sequenced in a study of shared clonotypes between healthy human individuals (dated by TCRdb to 2020 to 2022). Background on the whole study: Two women and three men aged 18 to 49 years were included in the cohort. Per donor, three plates each were used for CD4 naive and CD4 memory, two for CD8 naive, and one for CD8 memory. The study deeply sequenced blood TCR repertoires of about 5 healthy adults to estimate repertoire size and the extent of clonotype sharing between individuals. To increase sequencing depth and limit assay-specific biases, different laboratories used diverse techniques to prepare libraries and sequence TCR repertoires. Between about 0.94 and 8.9 billion PBMCs per donor were obtained by leukapheresis.

Using the deep immunoSEQ assay, TCR CDR3 regions were amplified from genomic DNA by multiplex PCR. For each cell subset, the extracted genomic DNA was distributed evenly across all wells of several immunoSEQ 96-well plates, and each plate served as one replicate. For sorted subsets, each replicate PCR was loaded with approximately 0.2 ug genomic DNA, equivalent to roughly 30,000 T cell genomes. Purified libraries were measured with a Qubit 3.0 fluorometer, size-checked on a Bioanalyzer 2100, and measured again with the KAPA Library Quantification kit. Every immunoSEQ 96-well plate was sequenced on a dedicated single-read 150-cycle Illumina NextSeq 550 flow cell. The original pipeline was this. The immunoSEQ output contained only junctional sequences without quality scores, so filtering could not match that applied to full-length reads. Sequences were annotated with PyIR, a Python wrapper for IgBLAST v1.9, using IMGT germline references to assign V/J genes and CDR3. Reads were filtered out if the reads had weak V/J assignments (E-value above 1e-6), no CDR3, stop codons, out-of-frame junctions, or ambiguous translated residues. V3J clonotypes were defined by identical inferred V gene, J gene, and CDR3 amino acid sequence. To compute the percentage overlap between repertoires, the number of shared unique clonotypes was divided by the size of the smaller repertoire. RTK rarefaction, the Chao1 estimator, and Recon v2.1 estimates of unobserved clonotypes were used to assess repertoire richness. Generation probabilities for all TCRbeta clonotypes obtained by the gDNA method from a handful of donors were computed using OLGA. TCRdb re-hosts the immuneACCESS table, in-frame sequences only. Its copies lack some clones; in the studies checked, an unresolved V gene accounts for under half of them, and the cause for the rest is not known. V, J and clone size reflect that table, while D and trimming were determined from the DNA. Counted in this sample were around 2,000,000 clones; approximately 95% of them appeared once. The top ten clones comprise approximately 0.13% of the sample.

Healthy HIV-negative adults with no recently reported acute infections or vaccinations were included as donors. All donors were Caucasian adults living in Nashville, Tennessee, USA. CD4+ T cells were enriched through magnetic negative selection, after which naive cells were positively selected on CD45RA and the remaining negative fraction served as the memory subset. Blood was collected by leukapheresis, and PBMCs were isolated by Ficoll-Histopaque density gradient centrifugation and then cryopreserved in liquid nitrogen vapor phase. Analytical flow cytometry was used to check the purity and quantity of each magnetically sorted T cell population. Each sorted fraction had its genomic DNA isolated and then quantified by UV absorbance on a Nanodrop 2000c. Turning to this clone: Its antigen target is currently unknown. Base qualities are not at hand, and no much larger clone is one base apart.

The cysteine opens and the phenylalanine closes a CDR3 of 14 amino acids. Only CDR3 DNA is held: 42 bases, read in frame from base 1. The V and J ends are trimmed by 2 bases and 4 bases, leaving 9 bases between them. The germline V gene (reference sequence) specifies SEHNR as CDR1 and FQNEAQ as CDR2. Findings and caveats that apply to the study as a whole: Approximately 5% of naive CD4, approximately 3.7% of naive CD8, 2.3% of memory CD4, and 0.35% to 0.5% of memory CD8 clonotypes were shared across several donors. Based on pairwise subsampling, the degree of clonotype sharing among donors was expected to be affected by sequencing depth. Compared with non-shared clonotypes, clonotypes shared by all four sorted-subset donors had higher generation probabilities. Sampling was limited to blood, and TCR repertoires in tissue likely differ from TCR repertoires in blood. Estimated clonotype richness was generally larger for naive than for memory subsets. The small number of donors limited the genetic and exposure-history diversity represented. Rarefaction of sorted-subset datasets indicated incomplete sequencing despite the large sequencing depth.

The clonotype comes from a man aged 18 to 30 in good health. Sequenced input: naive CD4+ T cells sorted from blood. The intended sense of this specimen's cell subset or site label: CD45RA+ positively selected. The chain employs TRBV7-9 and TRBJ1-5; no confident D gene assignment can be made. In nucleotide form, the sequence is TGTGCCAGCAGCTTATTGGACCCGAATCAGCCCCAGCATTTT. It specifies CASSLLDPNQPQHF.